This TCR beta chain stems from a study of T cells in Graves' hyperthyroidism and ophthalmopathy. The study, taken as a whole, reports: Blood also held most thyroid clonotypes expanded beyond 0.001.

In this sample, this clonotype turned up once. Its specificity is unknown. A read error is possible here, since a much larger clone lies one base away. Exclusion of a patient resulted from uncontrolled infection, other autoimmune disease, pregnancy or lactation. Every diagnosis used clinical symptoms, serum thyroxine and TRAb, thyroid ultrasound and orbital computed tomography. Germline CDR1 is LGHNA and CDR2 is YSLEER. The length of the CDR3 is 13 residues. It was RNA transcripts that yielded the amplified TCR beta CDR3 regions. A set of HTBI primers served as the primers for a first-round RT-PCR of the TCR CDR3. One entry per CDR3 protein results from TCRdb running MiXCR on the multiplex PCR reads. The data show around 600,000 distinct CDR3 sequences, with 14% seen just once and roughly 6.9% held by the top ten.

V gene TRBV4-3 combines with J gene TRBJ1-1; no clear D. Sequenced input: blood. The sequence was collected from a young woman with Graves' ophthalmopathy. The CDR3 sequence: CASSQGSNAEAFF. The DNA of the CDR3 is TGCGCCAGCAGCCAAGGGTCGAACGCTGAAGCTTTCTTT.